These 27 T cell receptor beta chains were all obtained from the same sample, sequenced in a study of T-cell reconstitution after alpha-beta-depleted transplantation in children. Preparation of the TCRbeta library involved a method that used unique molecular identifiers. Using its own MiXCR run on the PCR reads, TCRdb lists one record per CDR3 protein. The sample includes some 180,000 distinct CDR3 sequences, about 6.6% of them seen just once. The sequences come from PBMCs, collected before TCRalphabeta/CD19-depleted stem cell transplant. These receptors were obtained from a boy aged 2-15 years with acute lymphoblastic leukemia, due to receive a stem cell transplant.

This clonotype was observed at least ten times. CDR3 DNA sequence: TGTGCCAGCAGCTTCAACAGGGACCCCTCCTACAATGAGCAGTTCTTC. Protein sequence: CASSFNRDPSYNEQFF. This rearrangement joins TRBV11-2 to TRBJ2-1; maybe TRBD1 (6 bases). The ends were cut back, 3 bases at V and 0 bases at J, with 12 bases in the middle. Germline-derived CDR1 and CDR2 are SGHAT and FQNNGV. CDR3 length: 16 residues.

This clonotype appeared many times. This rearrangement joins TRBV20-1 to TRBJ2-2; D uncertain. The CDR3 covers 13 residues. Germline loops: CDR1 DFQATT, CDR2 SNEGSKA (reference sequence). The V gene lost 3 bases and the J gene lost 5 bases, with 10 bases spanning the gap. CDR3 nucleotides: TGCAGTGCTAGCGGGTTAGAAACCGGGGAGCTGTTTTTT. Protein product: CSASGLETGELFF.

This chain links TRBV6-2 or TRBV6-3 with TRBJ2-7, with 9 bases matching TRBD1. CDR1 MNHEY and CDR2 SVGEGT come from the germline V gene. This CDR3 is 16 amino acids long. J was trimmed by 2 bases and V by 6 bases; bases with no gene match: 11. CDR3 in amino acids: CASSPVGDRVTYEQYF. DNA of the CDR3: TGTGCCAGCAGCCCCGTGGGGGACAGGGTGACCTACGAGCAGTACTTC.

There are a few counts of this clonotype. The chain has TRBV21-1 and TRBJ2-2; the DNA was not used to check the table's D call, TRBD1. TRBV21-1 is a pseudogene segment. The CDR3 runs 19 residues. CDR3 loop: CASSKANALDSLNTGELFF. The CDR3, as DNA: TGTGCCAGCAGCAAAGCAAATGCCCTAGACAGTCTCAACACCGGGGAGCTGTTTTTT.

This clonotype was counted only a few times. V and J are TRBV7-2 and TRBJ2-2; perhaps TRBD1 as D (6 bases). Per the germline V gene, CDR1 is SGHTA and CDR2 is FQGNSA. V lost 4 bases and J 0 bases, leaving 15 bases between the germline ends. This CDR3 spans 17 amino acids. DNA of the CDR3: TGTGCCAGCAGCTCGCAGGGGATGCGCGCGAACACCGGGGAGCTGTTTTTT. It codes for CASSSQGMRANTGELFF.

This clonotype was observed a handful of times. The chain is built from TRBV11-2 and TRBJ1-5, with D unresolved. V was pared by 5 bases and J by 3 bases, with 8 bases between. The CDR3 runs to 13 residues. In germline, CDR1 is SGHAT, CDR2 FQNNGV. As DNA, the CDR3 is TGTGCCAGCAGCCGGGCCCCCAATCAGCCCCAGCATTTT. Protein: CASSRAPNQPQHF.

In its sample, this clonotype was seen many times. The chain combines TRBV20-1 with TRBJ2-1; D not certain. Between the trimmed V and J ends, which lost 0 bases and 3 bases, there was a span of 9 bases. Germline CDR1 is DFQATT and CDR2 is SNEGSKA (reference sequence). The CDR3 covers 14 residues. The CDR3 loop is CSARDPGVYNEQFF. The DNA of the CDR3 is TGCAGTGCTAGAGACCCCGGAGTCTACAATGAGCAGTTCTTC.

This CDR3 is CSARDLVRDSSYNEQFF. Written as DNA, the CDR3 is TGCAGTGCTAGAGATCTTGTACGGGACAGCTCCTACAATGAGCAGTTCTTC. This chain connects TRBV20-1 to TRBJ2-1; 7 bases fit TRBD1. Looked up from germline, CDR1 is DFQATT and CDR2 is SNEGSKA (reference sequence). The CDR3 is 17 residues long. J was trimmed by 0 bases and V by 0 bases; bases with no gene match: 8.

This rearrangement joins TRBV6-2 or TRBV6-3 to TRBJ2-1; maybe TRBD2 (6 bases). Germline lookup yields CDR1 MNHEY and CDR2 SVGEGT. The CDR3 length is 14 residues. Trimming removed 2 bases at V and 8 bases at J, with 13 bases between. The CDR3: CASSYVGGVYEQFF. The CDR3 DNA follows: TGTGCCAGCAGTTACGTGGGGGGAGTGTATGAGCAGTTCTTC.

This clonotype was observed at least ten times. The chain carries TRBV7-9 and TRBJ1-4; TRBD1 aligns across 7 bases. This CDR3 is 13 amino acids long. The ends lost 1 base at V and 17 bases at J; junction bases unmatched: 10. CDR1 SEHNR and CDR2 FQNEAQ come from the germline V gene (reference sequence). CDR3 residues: CASSLGSGTARFF. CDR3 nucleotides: TGTGCCAGCAGCTTAGGGTCCGGGACAGCTCGCTTTTTT.

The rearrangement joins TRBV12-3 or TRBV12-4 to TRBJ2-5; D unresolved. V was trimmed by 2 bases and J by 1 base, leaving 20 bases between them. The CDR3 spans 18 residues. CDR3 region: CASSLRVGGDTFQETQYF. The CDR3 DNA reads TGTGCCAGCAGTTTAAGGGTGGGTGGAGATACATTCCAAGAGACCCAGTACTTC.

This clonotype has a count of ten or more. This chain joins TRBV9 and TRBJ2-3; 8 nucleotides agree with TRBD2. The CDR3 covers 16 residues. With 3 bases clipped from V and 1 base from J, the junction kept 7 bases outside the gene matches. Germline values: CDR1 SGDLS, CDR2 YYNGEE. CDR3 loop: CASSGSSGGRTDTQYF. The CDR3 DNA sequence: TGTGCCAGCAGCGGTTCCAGCGGGGGCCGCACAGATACGCAGTATTTT.

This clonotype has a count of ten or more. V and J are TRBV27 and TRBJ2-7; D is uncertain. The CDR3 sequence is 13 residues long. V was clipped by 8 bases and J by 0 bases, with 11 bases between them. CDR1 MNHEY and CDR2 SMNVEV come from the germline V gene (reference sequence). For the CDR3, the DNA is TGTGCCAGCTTTCGTTTGGGCTCCTACGAGCAGTACTTC. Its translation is CASFRLGSYEQYF.

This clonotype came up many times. DNA of the CDR3: TGTGCCAGCAGCCAAGTTTGGGACGCACCCTACGAGCAGTACTTC. It specifies CASSQVWDAPYEQYF. The V gene is TRBV3-1, the J gene TRBJ2-7; either TRBD1 or TRBD2 may fit D (5 bases each). The V and J ends lost 1 base and 2 bases respectively, with 12 bases between them. The CDR3 runs to 15 residues. Germline V lookup: CDR1 LGHDT, CDR2 YNNKEL (reference sequence).

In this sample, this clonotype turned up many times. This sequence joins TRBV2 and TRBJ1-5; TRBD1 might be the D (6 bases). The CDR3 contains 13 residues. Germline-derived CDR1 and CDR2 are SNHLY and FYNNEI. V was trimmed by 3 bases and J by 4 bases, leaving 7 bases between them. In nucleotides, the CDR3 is TGTGCCAGCAGTGAGGACAGAAATCAGCCCCAGCATTTT. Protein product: CASSEDRNQPQHF.

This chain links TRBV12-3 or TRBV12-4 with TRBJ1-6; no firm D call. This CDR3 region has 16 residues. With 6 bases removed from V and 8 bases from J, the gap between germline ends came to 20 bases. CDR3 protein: CASSFDTDLGDSPLHF. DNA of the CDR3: TGTGCCAGCAGCTTCGACACGGACCTTGGAGATTCACCCCTCCACTTT.

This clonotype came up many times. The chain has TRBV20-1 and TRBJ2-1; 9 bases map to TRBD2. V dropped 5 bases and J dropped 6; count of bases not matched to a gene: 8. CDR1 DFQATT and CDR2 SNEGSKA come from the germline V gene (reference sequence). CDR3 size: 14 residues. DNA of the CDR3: TGCAGTGCTGGACCGGGACTAGCTTCCAATGAGCAGTTCTTC. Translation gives CSAGPGLASNEQFF.

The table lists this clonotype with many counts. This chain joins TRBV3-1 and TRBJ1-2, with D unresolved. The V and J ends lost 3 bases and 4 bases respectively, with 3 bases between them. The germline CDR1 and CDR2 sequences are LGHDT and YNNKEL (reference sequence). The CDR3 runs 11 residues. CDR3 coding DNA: TGTGCCAGCAGCCAGAGCTATGGCTACACCTTC. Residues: CASSQSYGYTF.

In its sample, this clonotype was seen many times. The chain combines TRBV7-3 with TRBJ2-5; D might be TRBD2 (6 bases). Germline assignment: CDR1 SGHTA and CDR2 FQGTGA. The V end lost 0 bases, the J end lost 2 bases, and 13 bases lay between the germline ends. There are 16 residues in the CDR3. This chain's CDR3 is CASSLTGFGGQETQYF. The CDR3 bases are TGTGCCAGCAGCTTAACTGGGTTCGGGGGACAAGAGACCCAGTACTTC.

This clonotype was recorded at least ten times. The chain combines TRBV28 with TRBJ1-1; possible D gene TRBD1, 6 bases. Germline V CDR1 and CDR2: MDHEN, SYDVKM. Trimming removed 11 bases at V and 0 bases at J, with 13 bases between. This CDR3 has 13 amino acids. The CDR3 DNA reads TGTGCCGGGAGAGGGACATTGAACACTGAAGCTTTCTTT. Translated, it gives CAGRGTLNTEAFF. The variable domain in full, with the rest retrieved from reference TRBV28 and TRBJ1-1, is DVKVTQSSRYLVKRTGEKVFLECVQDMDHENMFWYRQDPGLGLRLIYFSYDVKMKEKGDIPEGYSVSREKKERFSLILESASTNQTSMYLCAGRGTLNTEAFFGQGTRLTVV.

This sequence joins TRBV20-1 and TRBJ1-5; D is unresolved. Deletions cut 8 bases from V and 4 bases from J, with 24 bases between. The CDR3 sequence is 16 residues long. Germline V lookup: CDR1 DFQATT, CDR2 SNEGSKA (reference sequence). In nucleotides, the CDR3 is TGCAGTACTCCGGGAGGGTATGGGTCGCCAAATCAGCCCCAGCATTTT. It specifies CSTPGGYGSPNQPQHF.

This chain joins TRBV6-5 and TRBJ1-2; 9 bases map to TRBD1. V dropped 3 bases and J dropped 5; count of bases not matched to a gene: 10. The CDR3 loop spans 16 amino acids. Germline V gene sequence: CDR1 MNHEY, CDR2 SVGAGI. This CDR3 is CASSYILGQGAYGYTF. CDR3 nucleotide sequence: TGTGCCAGCAGTTATATTTTGGGACAGGGCGCGTATGGCTACACCTTC.

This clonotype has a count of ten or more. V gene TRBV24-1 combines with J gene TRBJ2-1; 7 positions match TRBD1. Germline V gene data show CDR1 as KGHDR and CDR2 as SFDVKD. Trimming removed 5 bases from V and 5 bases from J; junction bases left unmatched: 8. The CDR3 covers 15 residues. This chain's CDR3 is CATSANRDSNNEQFF. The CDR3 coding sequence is TGTGCCACCAGTGCCAACAGGGACAGTAACAATGAGCAGTTCTTC.

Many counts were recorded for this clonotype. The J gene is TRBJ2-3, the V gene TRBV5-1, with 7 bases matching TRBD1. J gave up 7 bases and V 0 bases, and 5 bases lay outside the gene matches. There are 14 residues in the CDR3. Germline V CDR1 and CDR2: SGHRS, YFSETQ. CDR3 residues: CASSLAGTAHTQYF. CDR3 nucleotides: TGCGCCAGCAGCTTGGCCGGGACAGCGCATACGCAGTATTTT.

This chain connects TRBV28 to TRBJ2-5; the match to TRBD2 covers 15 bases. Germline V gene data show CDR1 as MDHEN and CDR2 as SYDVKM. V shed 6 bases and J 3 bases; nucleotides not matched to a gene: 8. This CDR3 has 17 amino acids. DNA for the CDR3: TGTGCCAGCAGACCACGGACTAGCGGGAGGGGAAAAGAGACCCAGTACTTC. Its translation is CASRPRTSGRGKETQYF.

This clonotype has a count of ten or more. The CDR3 DNA is TGCGCCAGCAGCCAGGACAGCTACTCTGGAAACACCATATATTTT. Its protein is CASSQDSYSGNTIYF. This rearrangement joins TRBV4-3 to TRBJ1-3; tentatively, D is TRBD1 (6 bases). This CDR3 contains 15 residues. CDR1 and CDR2 (germline): LGHNA, YSLEER. The germline V and J ends were trimmed by 3 bases and 0 bases, with 9 bases remaining between them.

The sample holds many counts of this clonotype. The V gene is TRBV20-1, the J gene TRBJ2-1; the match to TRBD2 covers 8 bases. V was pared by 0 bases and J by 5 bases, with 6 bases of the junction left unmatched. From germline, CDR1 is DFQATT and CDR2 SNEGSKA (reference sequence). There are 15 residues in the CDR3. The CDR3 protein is CSARDPSGGDNEQFF. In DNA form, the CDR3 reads TGCAGTGCTAGAGATCCCAGCGGGGGAGACAATGAGCAGTTCTTC.